These T cell receptor beta chains were read from a single sample in a study of control samples from healthy donors and cancer patients. The assay was immunoSEQ multiplex PCR, and TCRdb's table has in-frame clones only and misses some. The sample consists of roughly 63,000 clones, around 87% of them appearing once. The sequenced sample consisted of PBMCs. The receptors stem from a man in his sixties with colorectal cancer. The CDR3 runs from the conserved cysteine through the conserved F or W. The order of the fields is V gene, D gene, J gene, CDR3 protein. The D gene is left open where the match is weak.

TRBV7-9	.	TRBJ2-3	CASTPRAGPDTQYF
TRBV6-1	.	TRBJ1-6	CASSERGRSSYNSPLHF
TRBV25-1	TRBD1	TRBJ2-2	CASRGTANTGELFF
TRBV7-9	.	TRBJ1-6	CASSPGHNNSPLHF
TRBV30	.	TRBJ1-2	CAWTPPGGFSYTF
TRBV6-6	.	TRBJ1-5	CASSYGRNREGQPQHF
TRBV11-2	.	TRBJ2-7	CASSPSSLGQSTYEQYF
TRBV5-1	TRBD2	TRBJ2-7	CASKLAGGEGYEQYF
TRBV6-5	.	TRBJ1-2	CATQDRLNYGYTF
TRBV4-3	.	TRBJ2-1	CASSPSTGLYGGAYNEQFF
TRBV6-6	.	TRBJ1-4	CASSYSNEKLFF
TRBV6-5	.	TRBJ1-2	CASSYSNVGIRGYTF
TRBV7-9	TRBD1	TRBJ2-4	CASSPPLGTGDGAKNIQYF
TRBV2	.	TRBJ2-1	CASRADNGAYNEQFF
TRBV19	.	TRBJ1-6	CASSIEGLLPLHF
TRBV4-1	TRBD1	TRBJ2-6	CASSQVWTGGTGANVLTF
TRBV9	TRBD2	TRBJ2-1	CASSGKPGLAGINEQFF
TRBV21-1	.	TRBJ2-7	CASSGGEGEQYF
TRBV7-2	.	TRBJ1-4	CASSPWSGGEKLFF
TRBV6-1	TRBD1	TRBJ1-6	CASSEEDTGGSPLHF
TRBV6-7	.	TRBJ1-1	CATEPWTGWVDTEAFF
TRBV6-1	TRBD1	TRBJ2-2	CASSERGRATSTWNTGELFF
TRBV7-2	.	TRBJ2-5	CASSSTVSRKRTQYF
TRBV10-3	.	TRBJ2-7	CAISESRGGEQYF
TRBV10-1	.	TRBJ2-1	CASSETRVAQFF
TRBV5-6	.	TRBJ1-4	CASSLTGAEGEKLFF
TRBV19	.	TRBJ1-5	CASSIRGGNTAQHF
TRBV4-2	TRBD2	TRBJ2-4	CASSQDYAAGAKNIQYF
TRBV7-2	TRBD1	TRBJ1-2	CASSPRQGGFNYGYTF
TRBV30	.	TRBJ1-3	CAWSVGRENTIYF
TRBV7-9	.	TRBJ1-5	CASSFLSQPQHF
TRBV5-6	.	TRBJ1-1	CASSWDTEAFF
TRBV19	TRBD1	TRBJ1-3	CASSARTGSGNTIYF
TRBV4-1	TRBD1	TRBJ2-7	CASSQWTGADEQYF
TRBV5-8	.	TRBJ1-2	CASSFGNFNYGYTF
TRBV5-1	.	TRBJ1-2	CASAEGEGYTF
TRBV19	TRBD1	TRBJ2-3	CASKRGRGWTDTQYF
TRBV5-4	.	TRBJ2-7	CASSLGGTAGLYEQYF
TRBV7-9	TRBD1	TRBJ1-6	CASSLVTGVGSPLHF
TRBV6-2/TRBV6-3	.	TRBJ1-5	CASSYSMRKALGQPQHF
TRBV27	.	TRBJ1-5	CASSLKAYSNQPQHF
TRBV6-1	.	TRBJ2-1	CASSEGVSQFF
TRBV28	.	TRBJ2-7	CASSFLTDEQYF
TRBV19	.	TRBJ1-2	CASSPRGARDGYTF
TRBV9	.	TRBJ2-1	CASTSPRGGSSYNEQFF
TRBV6-2/TRBV6-3	TRBD2	TRBJ2-1	CASSRTSGAYNEQFF
TRBV28	TRBD1	TRBJ1-5	CASRGDREWHF
TRBV4-1	TRBD2	TRBJ2-5	CASSQGAGQETQYF
TRBV3-1/TRBV3-2	.	TRBJ1-4	CASSQGRRVGGRSNEKLFF
TRBV5-6	.	TRBJ2-1	CASSLDLLGKQFF
TRBV6-2/TRBV6-3	TRBD2	TRBJ2-7	CASSYSGGGRKYF
TRBV5-5	.	TRBJ2-7	CASSSRDTYSYEQYF
TRBV28	.	TRBJ2-6	CASIGRGAGAGANVLTF
TRBV4-2	.	TRBJ2-5	CASSQDPTGTQYF
TRBV13	.	TRBJ2-7	CASSLSGGPTYEQYF
TRBV9	TRBD1	TRBJ2-2	CASSEWGQSAGELFF
TRBV5-1	.	TRBJ2-5	CASSLAGGVVGETQYF
TRBV14	.	TRBJ2-1	CASSTQGYNEQFF
TRBV7-8	TRBD1	TRBJ2-1	CASSFLDRGLGEQFF